This section outlines one TCR beta chain sequence together with its context. The V gene's germline CDR1 is MNHNY and CDR2 SVGAGI (reference sequence). The CDR3 totals 15 residues. The ends were cut back, 5 bases at V and 1 base at J, with 12 bases in the middle. The data were obtained in a study of blood T cell repertoires in COVID-19. Whole-study context: Italy, Spain and the United States were the sources of the convalescent and acute COVID-19 samples. Nucleic acid was either cDNA or gDNA, and it came from T cells, B-cell-depleted T cells, or PBMCs.

In the authors' workflow: For nucleated cells, counts were estimated from reference gene primer amplification. Here immunoSEQ multiplex PCR was the method, and the copy in TCRdb shows in-frame clones only, minus some. The V and J calls and clone size come from that table; D and trimming were worked out from the DNA. The sample includes approximately 210,000 clones, around 90% seen only once; the top ten take less than 2%. This sequence originates from a man in his 70s with acute or convalescent COVID-19. The sample comprised peripheral blood. The rearrangement uses TRBV6-6 and TRBJ1-3; perhaps TRBD1 as D (6 bases). Here the CDR3 DNA reads TGTGCCAGCAGTCGGGACATAGGATCTGGAAACACCATATATTTT. The encoded protein is CASSRDIGSGNTIYF.